These T cell receptor beta chains were read from a single sample in a study of response to subunit inactivated influenza vaccine. TCRdb re-called the RT-PCR reads through MiXCR, storing one row per CDR3 protein. Here the sample spans some 570,000 distinct CDR3 sequences, approximately 11% being singletons. The same data also went into a second study, on T cells expressing NK-cell markers.

Material: PBMCs from blood, obtained on the day of vaccination. These receptors were obtained from a man aged 50 to 60 who received an inactivated influenza vaccine. The CDR3 runs from the conserved cysteine through the conserved F or W. Fields, in order: CDR3 protein, CDR3 DNA, D gene, J gene, clone size, V gene. D genes are given only for firm matches. The size entry is marked missing in some rows and otherwise reads once, few, many or a size class.

cdr3_aa: CASSQGFRNTGELFF; cdr3_nt: TGTGCCAGCAGCCAAGGGTTTAGGAACACCGGGGAGCTGTTTTTT; d_call: -; j_call: TRBJ2-2; clone_size: -; v_call: TRBV3-1
cdr3_aa: CAISVTASMNTEAFF; cdr3_nt: TGTGCCATCAGTGTAACAGCAAGTATGAACACTGAAGCTTTCTTT; d_call: -; j_call: TRBJ1-1; clone_size: many; v_call: TRBV10-3
cdr3_aa: CASSVVGNTGELFF; cdr3_nt: TGTGCCAGCAGTGTTGTGGGAAACACCGGGGAGCTGTTTTTT; d_call: -; j_call: TRBJ2-2; clone_size: few; v_call: TRBV6-1
cdr3_aa: CAWSVIRTYVSGANVLTF; cdr3_nt: TGTGCCTGGAGTGTAATCCGGACTTACGTCTCTGGGGCCAACGTCCTGACTTTC; d_call: -; j_call: TRBJ2-6; clone_size: -; v_call: TRBV30
cdr3_aa: CASSLELAGGPSQFF; cdr3_nt: TGTGCCAGCAGCTTAGAACTAGCGGGGGGGCCTTCCCAGTTCTTC; d_call: TRBD2; j_call: TRBJ2-1; clone_size: -; v_call: TRBV7-2
cdr3_aa: CSVEKTGAYNEQFF; cdr3_nt: TGCAGCGTCGAGAAGACAGGGGCCTACAATGAGCAGTTCTTC; d_call: TRBD1; j_call: TRBJ2-1; clone_size: few; v_call: TRBV29-1
cdr3_aa: CASSQDIAGSYNEQFF; cdr3_nt: TGTGCCAGCAGCCAAGATATTGCGGGATCCTACAATGAGCAGTTCTTC; d_call: -; j_call: TRBJ2-1; clone_size: few; v_call: TRBV4-2
cdr3_aa: CASSLTGLGWANVLTF; cdr3_nt: TGCGCCAGCAGCTTAACCGGACTGGGCTGGGCCAACGTCCTGACTTTC; d_call: -; j_call: TRBJ2-6; clone_size: many; v_call: TRBV5-1
cdr3_aa: CATSRDGGEETQYF; cdr3_nt: TGTGCCACCAGCAGAGATGGCGGGGAGGAGACCCAGTACTTC; d_call: -; j_call: TRBJ2-5; clone_size: -; v_call: TRBV15
cdr3_aa: CASSLAMDGYTF; cdr3_nt: TGCGCCAGCAGCTTGGCCATGGATGGCTACACCTTC; d_call: -; j_call: TRBJ1-2; clone_size: few; v_call: TRBV5-1
cdr3_aa: CASSQEWGPGANVLTF; cdr3_nt: TGTGCCAGCAGCCAAGAGTGGGGTCCGGGGGCCAACGTCCTGACTTTC; d_call: -; j_call: TRBJ2-6; clone_size: -; v_call: TRBV4-2
cdr3_aa: CASNFSRTGGSYEQYF; cdr3_nt: TGTGCCAGCAACTTCTCGAGGACAGGGGGCTCCTACGAGCAGTACTTC; d_call: TRBD1; j_call: TRBJ2-7; clone_size: -; v_call: TRBV7-2
cdr3_aa: CSAPLPGLFEPQHF; cdr3_nt: TGCAGTGCCCCCCTCCCGGGACTCTTTGAGCCCCAGCATTTT; d_call: -; j_call: TRBJ1-5; clone_size: few; v_call: TRBV20-1
cdr3_aa: CASNEGGNGYEQYF; cdr3_nt: TGTGCCAGCAATGAAGGGGGCAATGGTTACGAGCAGTACTTC; d_call: TRBD1; j_call: TRBJ2-7; clone_size: many; v_call: TRBV6-1
cdr3_aa: CASSLSDRNYGYTF; cdr3_nt: TGTGCCAGCAGCTTAAGCGACAGGAACTATGGCTACACCTTC; d_call: -; j_call: TRBJ1-2; clone_size: many; v_call: TRBV7-9
cdr3_aa: CASSFTGENTEAFF; cdr3_nt: TGTGCCAGCAGTTTTACAGGGGAGAACACTGAAGCTTTCTTT; d_call: TRBD1; j_call: TRBJ1-1; clone_size: few; v_call: TRBV6-5
cdr3_aa: CASSAGPRTRQFF; cdr3_nt: TGTGCCAGCAGTGCCGGGCCACGGACAAGGCAGTTCTTC; d_call: -; j_call: TRBJ2-1; clone_size: -; v_call: TRBV6-1